This T cell receptor (beta chain) was recovered during a study of blood T cell repertoires in COVID-19. For the study at large: Sites in the United States, Italy and Spain provided acute and convalescent COVID-19 samples. PBMCs, B-cell-depleted T cells, or T cells provided the cDNA or gDNA that made up the material.

The age range of participants was roughly 18 to 90 years, with residence in about two dozen US areas. Authors' data handling: Nucleated cell counts were estimated from reference gene primer amplification. Only in-frame clones appear in the TCRdb table, and some are missing; sequencing was by immunoSEQ multiplex PCR. The V and J calls and the clone size are those of that table, but D and trimming were determined from the DNA. The sample shows more than 150,000 clones, approximately 80% of them seen only once. There are 13 residues in the CDR3. After removal of 6 bases from V and 1 base from J, the junction contained 4 bases not matched to a gene. Germline V gene sequence: CDR1 SGHNT, CDR2 YYREEE (reference sequence).

The TCR originated in a man aged 55 to 70 who had been exposed to COVID-19. Sequenced input: PBMCs or T cells enriched from blood (not recorded which). The J gene is TRBJ2-7, the V gene TRBV5-4; TRBD1 matches at 7 bases. CDR3 amino acids: CASTGDRSYEQYF. DNA of the CDR3: TGTGCCAGCACCGGGGACAGATCCTACGAGCAGTACTTC.